Following are 15 T cell receptor beta chains from one sample sequenced in a study of PD-1 blockade in classical Hodgkin lymphoma. Sequenced by immunoSEQ multiplex PCR; TCRdb stores in-frame clones only, minus some. The sample lists over 70,000 clones, around 86% occurring once. Following autologous stem cell transplantation, relapse occurred in every patient, and exposure to brentuximab vedotin varied. This specimen was peripheral blood mononuclear cells (PBMCs), taken at baseline. These receptors were obtained from a human donor with classical Hodgkin lymphoma.

V usage is TRBV7-2 and J usage is TRBJ1-2, with a possible D match to TRBD1 (6 bases). The CDR3 runs to 15 residues. Trimming shortened V by 1 base and J by 4 bases, and 13 bases separated the two germline ends. Germline V lookup: CDR1 SGHTA, CDR2 FQGNSA. The CDR3 region is CASSLGQGGGYGYTF. The CDR3 DNA sequence: TGTGCCAGCAGCTTAGGCCAGGGAGGGGGCTATGGCTACACCTTC.

The gene calls are TRBV30 and TRBJ1-2; TRBD1 is a possible D gene (5 bases). CDR3 length equals 12 residues. Germline V gene sequence: CDR1 GTSNPN, CDR2 SVGIG (reference sequence). Trimming removed 1 base at V and 8 bases at J, with 11 bases between. The CDR3 sequence: CAWSGGAGGYTF. The CDR3 DNA reads TGTGCCTGGAGTGGAGGGGCGGGAGGCTACACCTTC.

This clone was detected a few times. V usage is TRBV5-1 and J usage is TRBJ1-3, with unresolved D. The germline V gene has CDR1 SGHRS and CDR2 YFSETQ. The CDR3 length is 14 residues. The V end lost 4 bases, the J end lost 1 base, and 9 bases lay between the germline ends. The DNA for the CDR3 is TGCGCCAGCAGCGAGGGAGTTTCTGGAAACACCATATATTTT. Translating it yields CASSEGVSGNTIYF.

This sequence joins TRBV7-2 and TRBJ2-3; weak D call: TRBD2 (5 bases). The CDR3 runs 16 residues. V was cut by 2 bases and J by 1 base, with 13 bases left in between. Germline V gene lookup returns CDR1 SGHTA and CDR2 FQGNSA. The CDR3 spells CASSLTSGMGTDTQYF. CDR3 nucleotide sequence: TGTGCCAGCAGCTTAACCTCGGGGATGGGCACAGATACGCAGTATTTT.

V usage is TRBV5-1 and J usage is TRBJ2-2; the D gene is possibly TRBD2 (6 bases). The CDR3 contains 15 residues. V lost 4 bases and J lost 1, with 11 bases in between. Germline V lookup: CDR1 SGHRS, CDR2 YFSETQ. Written as DNA, the CDR3 is TGCGCCAGCAGCCCCCGCGGGGAGAACACCGGGGAGCTGTTTTTT. It specifies CASSPRGENTGELFF. Supplemented by reference TRBV5-1 and TRBJ2-2, the full variable domain reads KAGVTQTPRYLIKTRGQQVTLSCSPISGHRSVSWYQQTPGQGLQFLFEYFSETQRNKGNFPGRFSGRQFSNSRSEMNVSTLELGDSALYLCASSPRGENTGELFFGEGSRLTVL.

The gene calls are TRBV14 and TRBJ2-5, with D perhaps assigned TRBD1 or TRBD2 (5 bases each). V was trimmed by 2 bases and J by 5 bases, leaving 18 bases between them. The CDR3 has 16 amino acids. Germline V gene sequence: CDR1 SGHDN, CDR2 FVKESK. The CDR3 region is CASSQSGTGRSETQYF. The CDR3 nucleotides read TGTGCCAGCAGCCAATCCGGGACGGGAAGGTCGGAGACCCAGTACTTC.

The chain carries TRBV6-5 and TRBJ1-2; TRBD1 aligns across 9 bases. Germline V gene data show CDR1 as MNHEY and CDR2 as SVGAGI. Trimming took 0 bases from V and 6 from J; bases not matched to a gene: 8. The CDR3 extends over 16 amino acids. CDR3 residues: CASSYSSQGAGDGYTF. CDR3 sequence (DNA): TGTGCCAGCAGTTACTCGTCACAGGGGGCAGGGGATGGCTACACCTTC.

The CDR3 here is CASSFVTGGSNEQFF. In nucleotides, the CDR3 is TGTGCCAGCAGTTTTGTGACAGGGGGAAGCAATGAGCAGTTCTTC. The gene calls are TRBV28 and TRBJ2-1, with 9 bases fitting TRBD1. Germline values: CDR1 MDHEN, CDR2 SYDVKM. Trimming removed 3 bases from V and 6 bases from J; junction bases left unmatched: 6. The CDR3 has 15 amino acids. Full variable domain (rest looked up from reference TRBV28 and TRBJ2-1): DVKVTQSSRYLVKRTGEKVFLECVQDMDHENMFWYRQDPGLGLRLIYFSYDVKMKEKGDIPEGYSVSREKKERFSLILESASTNQTSMYLCASSFVTGGSNEQFFGPGTRLTVL.

The J gene is TRBJ1-2, the V gene TRBV25-1, with 9 positions matching TRBD1. Trimming cost V 6 bases and J 3 bases; bases outside gene matches: 8. CDR3 length: 15 residues. CDR1 and CDR2 (germline): MGHDK, SYGVNS. The CDR3 protein is CASSTWTGDDYGYTF. The DNA for the CDR3 is TGTGCCAGCAGCACTTGGACAGGGGACGACTATGGCTACACCTTC.

The CDR3 DNA follows: TGTGCCAGCAGTGAATGGGGGGGAGAGCTCACCGGGGAGCTGTTTTTT. It codes for CASSEWGGELTGELFF. J is TRBJ2-2 and V is TRBV2, with 7 positions matching TRBD2. The CDR3 has 16 residues. After removal of 2 bases from V and 4 bases from J, the junction contained 7 bases not matched to a gene. Germline-derived CDR1 and CDR2 are SNHLY and FYNNEI. The full variable domain, its missing parts supplied by reference TRBV2 and TRBJ2-2, is EPEVTQTPSHQVTQMGQEVILRCVPISNHLYFYWYRQILGQKVEFLVSFYNNEISEKSEIFDDQFSVERPDGSNFTLKIRSTKLEDSAMYFCASSEWGGELTGELFFGEGSRLTVL.

The V and J genes are TRBV5-4 and TRBJ1-3, with TRBD1 as a possible D gene (5 bases). Germline lookup yields CDR1 SGHNT and CDR2 YYREEE (reference sequence). V was clipped by 2 bases and J by 4 bases, with 7 bases between them. The length of the CDR3 is 13 residues. CDR3 coding DNA: TGTGCCAGCAGCTTATGGGGCGGAAACACCATATATTTT. This translates into CASSLWGGNTIYF.

V is TRBV2 and J is TRBJ1-1; TRBD1 might be the D (5 bases). V dropped 6 bases and J dropped 1 base, with 9 bases sitting between them. The CDR3 is made up of 13 amino acids. Germline V gene lookup returns CDR1 SNHLY and CDR2 FYNNEI. DNA for the CDR3: TGTGCCAGCAGAACACAGGCGAACACTGAAGCTTTCTTT. The encoded protein is CASRTQANTEAFF. The variable domain in full, completed from reference TRBV2 and TRBJ1-1, reads EPEVTQTPSHQVTQMGQEVILRCVPISNHLYFYWYRQILGQKVEFLVSFYNNEISEKSEIFDDQFSVERPDGSNFTLKIRSTKLEDSAMYFCASRTQANTEAFFGQGTRLTVV.

The chain has TRBV27 and TRBJ2-3, with 9 bases that match TRBD2. CDR1 and CDR2 (germline): MNHEY, SMNVEV (reference sequence). The CDR3 contains 16 residues. Losses at the gene ends were 4 bases for V and 6 bases for J; bases not matched to a gene: 11. In nucleotides, the CDR3 is TGTGCCAGCAGTTATTTAGGCGGGAGGGTTAGGGATACGCAGTATTTT. Amino acid sequence: CASSYLGGRVRDTQYF.

The CDR3 protein is CANRLSKNTEAFF. DNA for the CDR3: TGTGCCAACCGTCTGAGTAAGAACACTGAAGCTTTCTTT. The rearrangement links TRBV7-2 to TRBJ1-1; D remains unclear. V gave up 10 bases and J gave up 1 base, with 13 bases separating them. Germline CDR1 reads SGHTA; CDR2 reads FQGNSA. CDR3 length: 13 amino acids.

V gene TRBV4-3 combines with J gene TRBJ1-6, with 7 bases aligning to TRBD1. The CDR3 covers 14 residues. With V trimmed by 1 base and J by 6 bases, 0 bases remained unmatched. In germline, CDR1 is LGHNA, CDR2 YSLEER. CDR3 region: CASSQAGGNSPLHF. In DNA, the CDR3 is TGCGCCAGCAGCCAAGCAGGGGGTAATTCACCCCTCCACTTT.